A selection of T cell receptor beta chains follows, all from one sample in a study of blood T cell repertoires in COVID-19. Clones were sequenced by immunoSEQ multiplex PCR, and TCRdb holds only the in-frame ones, with some missing. Among 70,000 or so clones listed, 85% to 90% were seen once. Sequenced sample: peripheral blood. These receptors were collected from an elderly woman with active COVID-19. CDR3s include the opening cysteine and the closing phenylalanine or tryptophan. Some rows have no size entry. The others give once, few or many, or a class for an expanded clone.

V gene | clone size | CDR3 protein
TRBV3-1/TRBV3-2 | NA | CASSHAGAEGYTF
TRBV28 | few | CASSSRQKNTEAFF
TRBV10-3 | NA | CAISESDRNTYNEQFF
TRBV7-9 | NA | CASSQGGESWGNQPQHF
TRBV7-9 | NA | CASSLLAGEVYGYTF
TRBV19 | NA | CASSRSQTDSYEQYF
TRBV7-2 | once | CASSLVRGGGEAFF
TRBV15 | NA | CATSPRGAIPTDTQYF
TRBV24-1 | few | CATSDLRDNTDTQYF
TRBV5-6 | NA | CASSSSGIGEQYF
TRBV4-3 | NA | CASSQAGGTTYEQYF
TRBV7-2 | NA | CASSSGQGVGGYTF
TRBV11-2 | NA | CASTLRAGPNTGELFF
TRBV29-1 | NA | CSVEALDSYEQYF
TRBV6-6 | few | CASSQGTGNQPQHF
TRBV5-6 | NA | CASSLAGASSYEQYF
TRBV15 | few | CATSRGGQSYEQYF
TRBV24-1 | NA | CATSDSLDTQYF